This TCR beta chain was identified in a study of post-analysis software for immune sequencing data. With regard to this clonotype: Its target is not known.

This CDR3 has 16 amino acids. Trimming cost V 2 bases and J 2 bases, with 13 bases left between them. Germline V lookup: CDR1 MNHNS, CDR2 SASEGT. The TCR beta cDNA libraries contained unique molecular identifiers. TCRdb re-analysed the PCR reads in MiXCR, keeping a single row per CDR3 protein. The data hold about 570,000 distinct CDR3 sequences, with approximately 31% observed a single time. Study results and limitations: In multiple sclerosis, normalized Chao1 diversity was significantly below that of controls. Included in a set of a few TRBV segments more frequent in patients than controls were TRBV5-6, TRBV5-1 and TRBV20-1.

The chain is built from TRBV6-1 and TRBJ1-5; D might be TRBD1 (5 bases). Sequences were obtained from blood. The clonotype originates from a girl between 2 and 17 years old with multiple sclerosis. The CDR3 DNA reads as TGTGCCAGCAGTGAAATCCCCCAGGGCGGCAATCAGCCCCAGCATTTT. Encoded protein: CASSEIPQGGNQPQHF.